This T cell receptor beta chain comes out of a study of blood T cells in healthy people across ages. The donors, all healthy, were Caucasians living in Russia, aged roughly 6 to 100. Next came a second PCR, run for roughly 7 to 12 cycles, which used a sample-barcoded 5' primer along with a J-beta primer mix. In TCRdb, the 5' RACE reads were re-called with MiXCR into one record per CDR3 protein. The data hold about 1 million distinct CDR3 sequences, with roughly 45% observed a single time. The CDR3 runs 14 residues. Trimming cost V 4 bases and J 6 bases, with 14 bases left between them. Germline CDR1 and CDR2: MNHNY and SVGAGI (reference sequence).

The V call is TRBV6-6, the J call TRBJ2-3; TRBD1 or TRBD2 may be the D gene (5 bases each). The material sequenced was blood. The TCR sequence derives from a woman aged 60-75 years in good health. CDR3 sequence (DNA): TGTGCCAGCAGTTTGAAAAGGGACGAGGATACGCAGTATTTT. It yields the protein CASSLKRDEDTQYF.